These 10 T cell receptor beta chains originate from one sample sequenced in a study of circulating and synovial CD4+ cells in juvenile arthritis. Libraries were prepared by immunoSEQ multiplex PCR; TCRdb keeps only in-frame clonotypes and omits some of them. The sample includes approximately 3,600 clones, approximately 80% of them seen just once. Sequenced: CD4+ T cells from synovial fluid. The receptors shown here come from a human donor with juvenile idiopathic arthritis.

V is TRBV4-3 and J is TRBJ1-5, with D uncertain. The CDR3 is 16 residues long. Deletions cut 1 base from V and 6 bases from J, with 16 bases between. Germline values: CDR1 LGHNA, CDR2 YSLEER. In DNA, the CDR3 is TGCGCCAGCAGCCAAGGTTTCGGCGGGCTGGGTCAGCCCCAGCATTTT. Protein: CASSQGFGGLGQPQHF.

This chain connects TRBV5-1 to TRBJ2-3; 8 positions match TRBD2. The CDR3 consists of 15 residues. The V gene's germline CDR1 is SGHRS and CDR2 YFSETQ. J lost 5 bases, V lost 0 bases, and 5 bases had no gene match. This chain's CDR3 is CASSLAGGGRDTQYF. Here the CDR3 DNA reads TGCGCCAGCAGCTTGGCGGGGGGGGGAAGAGATACGCAGTATTTT.

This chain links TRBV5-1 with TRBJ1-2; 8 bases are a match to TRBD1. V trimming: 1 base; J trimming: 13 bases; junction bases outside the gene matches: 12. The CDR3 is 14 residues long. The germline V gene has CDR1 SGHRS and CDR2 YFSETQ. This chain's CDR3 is CASSLPRDRTFPTF. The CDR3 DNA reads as TGCGCCAGCAGCTTGCCTCGGGACAGGACCTTTCCCACCTTC.

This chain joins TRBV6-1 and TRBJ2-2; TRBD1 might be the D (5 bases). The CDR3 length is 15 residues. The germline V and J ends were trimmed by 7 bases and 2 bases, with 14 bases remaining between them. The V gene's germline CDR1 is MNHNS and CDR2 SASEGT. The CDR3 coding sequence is TGTGCCAGCACCCTATGGCAGGGAAACACCGGGGAGCTGTTTTTT. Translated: CASTLWQGNTGELFF.

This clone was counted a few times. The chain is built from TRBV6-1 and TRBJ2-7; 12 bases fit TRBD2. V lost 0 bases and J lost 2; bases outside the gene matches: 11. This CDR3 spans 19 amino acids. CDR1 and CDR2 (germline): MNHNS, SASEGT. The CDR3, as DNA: TGTGCCAGCAGTGAAGCAACCCCCGGACTAGCGGGATTAACCTACGAGCAGTACTTC. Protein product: CASSEATPGLAGLTYEQYF.

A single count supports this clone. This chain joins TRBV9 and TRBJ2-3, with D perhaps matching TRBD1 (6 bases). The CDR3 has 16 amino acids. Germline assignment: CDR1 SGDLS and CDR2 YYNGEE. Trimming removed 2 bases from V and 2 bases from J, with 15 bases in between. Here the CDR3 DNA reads TGTGCCAGCAGCGTGGGGGCTGGCGGCTTCACAGATACGCAGTATTTT. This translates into CASSVGAGGFTDTQYF.

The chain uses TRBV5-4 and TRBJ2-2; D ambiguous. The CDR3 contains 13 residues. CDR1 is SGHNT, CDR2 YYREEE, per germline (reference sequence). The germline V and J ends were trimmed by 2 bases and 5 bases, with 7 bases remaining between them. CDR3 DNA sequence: TGTGCCAGCAGCTTAACAGCTACCGGGGAGCTGTTTTTT. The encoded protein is CASSLTATGELFF.

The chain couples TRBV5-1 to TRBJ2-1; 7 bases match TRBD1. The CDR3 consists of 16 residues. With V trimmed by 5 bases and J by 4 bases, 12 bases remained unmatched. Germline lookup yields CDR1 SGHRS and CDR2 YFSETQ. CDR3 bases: TGCGCCAGCAGACCTCAGACGGGACAGATTTACAATGAGCAGTTCTTC. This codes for CASRPQTGQIYNEQFF.

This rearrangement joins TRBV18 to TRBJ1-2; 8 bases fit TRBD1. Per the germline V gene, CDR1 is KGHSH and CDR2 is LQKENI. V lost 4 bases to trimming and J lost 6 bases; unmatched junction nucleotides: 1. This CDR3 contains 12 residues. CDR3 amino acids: CASSRTGNGYTF. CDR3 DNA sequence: TGTGCCAGCTCACGGACAGGGAATGGCTACACCTTC.

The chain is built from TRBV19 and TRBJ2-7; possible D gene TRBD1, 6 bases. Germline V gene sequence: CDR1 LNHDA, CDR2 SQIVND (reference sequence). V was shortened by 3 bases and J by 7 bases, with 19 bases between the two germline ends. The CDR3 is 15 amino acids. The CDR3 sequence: CASSISRMGAREQYF. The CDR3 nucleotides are TGTGCCAGTAGTATTAGTCGGATGGGGGCAAGGGAGCAGTACTTC.